One and the same sample provided the 26 T cell receptor beta chains below, sequenced in a study of cytotoxic CD8 clonotypes in ibrutinib-treated CLL. TCRdb's table, derived via immunoSEQ multiplex PCR, lists solely in-frame clones and lacks some. The table includes 76,000 or so clones, roughly 83% detected once. Sequencing was performed on PBMCs, taken after 24 months of ibrutinib treatment. The receptors were gathered from a human donor with chronic lymphocytic leukemia.

The chain links TRBV19 to TRBJ2-1; D is perhaps TRBD1 (5 bases). The CDR3 covers 12 residues. Trimming cost V 5 bases and J 10 bases, with 12 bases left between them. The germline V gene has CDR1 LNHDA and CDR2 SQIVND (reference sequence). The CDR3 spells CASSVQSGEQFF. The CDR3 region has the DNA TGTGCCAGTAGTGTCCAGTCAGGGGAGCAGTTCTTC.

The rearrangement uses TRBV2 and TRBJ1-1; D may be TRBD1 (5 bases). The V gene lost 2 bases and the J gene lost 7 bases, with 8 bases spanning the gap. The CDR3 has 12 amino acids. Germline CDR1 reads SNHLY; CDR2 reads FYNNEI. The CDR3 DNA sequence: TGTGCCAGCAGTGAATGGCAGGGTGAAGCTTTCTTT. This sequence encodes CASSEWQGEAFF.

V is TRBV19 and J is TRBJ2-2; 11 positions agree with TRBD2. Germline V gives CDR1 LNHDA, CDR2 SQIVND (reference sequence). V lost 10 bases to trimming and J lost 6 bases; unmatched junction nucleotides: 4. CDR3 length: 13 residues. The chain's CDR3 is CATHSGRAGELFF. The CDR3 nucleotides read TGTGCCACTCATAGCGGGAGGGCCGGGGAGCTGTTTTTT.

The chain has TRBV2 and TRBJ1-5; D not resolved. Germline values: CDR1 SNHLY, CDR2 FYNNEI. The V end was cut by 3 bases, the J end by 3 bases, with 9 bases between. The CDR3 extends over 14 amino acids. The CDR3 nucleotides are TGTGCCAGCAGTGACGGACGGAACAATCAGCCCCAGCATTTT. Amino acids: CASSDGRNNQPQHF.

The rearrangement joins TRBV30 to TRBJ2-3; 10 nucleotides line up with TRBD1. The CDR3 has 16 amino acids. Germline V lookup: CDR1 GTSNPN, CDR2 SVGIG (reference sequence). J was trimmed by 0 bases and V by 5 bases; bases with no gene match: 8. CDR3 in DNA: TGTGCCTGGTTAGCCGGGACAGGGGTAAGCACAGATACGCAGTATTTT. Translating gives CAWLAGTGVSTDTQYF.

The chain combines TRBV18 with TRBJ2-7; the D is unclear. Germline CDR1 reads KGHSH; CDR2 reads LQKENI. This CDR3 is built from 15 residues. The V and J ends lost 1 base and 2 bases respectively, with 12 bases between them. The CDR3 region has the DNA TGTGCCAGCTCACCACTCAAAAACCATGCCTACGAGCAGTACTTC. Translation: CASSPLKNHAYEQYF. Using reference TRBV18 and TRBJ2-7 for the parts outside the CDR3, the full variable domain is NAGVMQNPRHLVRRRGQEARLRCSPMKGHSHVYWYRQLPEEGLKFMVYLQKENIIDESGMPKERFSAEFPKEGPSILRIQQVVRGDSAAYFCASSPLKNHAYEQYFGPGTRLTVT.

A single count supports this clone. The chain is built from TRBV27 and TRBJ1-5, with a tentative D call TRBD1 (5 bases). V was shortened by 3 bases and J by 3 bases, with 9 bases between the two germline ends. The CDR3 is 14 residues long. Germline V gives CDR1 MNHEY, CDR2 SMNVEV (reference sequence). The CDR3: CASSLRGNNQPQHF. CDR3 in DNA: TGTGCCAGCAGTTTGCGGGGGAACAATCAGCCCCAGCATTTT.

The V gene is TRBV4-3, the J gene TRBJ2-2, with D uncertain. The length of the CDR3 is 15 residues. The germline V gene has CDR1 LGHNA and CDR2 YSLEER. Trimming shortened V by 0 bases and J by 1 base, and 6 bases separated the two germline ends. CDR3 sequence (DNA): TGCGCCAGCAGCCAAGAGGCAGGGAACACCGGGGAGCTGTTTTTT. Translation gives CASSQEAGNTGELFF.

The J gene is TRBJ2-1, the V gene TRBV18; 9 nucleotides match TRBD2. The CDR3 covers 16 residues. V lost 2 bases and J lost 2; bases outside the gene matches: 4. CDR1 is KGHSH and CDR2 is LQKENI in the germline V gene. CDR3 sequence: CASSPGTSSTYNEQFF. CDR3 DNA: TGTGCCAGCTCACCAGGGACTAGCAGTACCTACAATGAGCAGTTCTTC.

This clone showed up just a few times. The genes are TRBV19 and TRBJ2-2, with a tentative D call TRBD2 (6 bases). Germline-derived CDR1 and CDR2 are LNHDA and SQIVND (reference sequence). This CDR3 contains 14 residues. V was shortened by 1 base and J by 8 bases, with 11 bases between the two germline ends. The CDR3 region has the DNA TGTGCCAGTAGTATAGTGGATAGCGGTGGGGAGCTGTTTTTT. Its protein product is CASSIVDSGGELFF.

The CDR3 DNA sequence: TGTGCCTGGAGGCGGGGGGGAGGCACAGATACGCAGTATTTT. This encodes CAWRRGGGTDTQYF. The chain combines TRBV30 with TRBJ2-3; TRBD2 aligns across 9 bases. Germline CDR1 is GTSNPN and CDR2 is SVGIG (reference sequence). The CDR3 runs 14 residues. V dropped 3 bases and J dropped 1; count of bases not matched to a gene: 2.

As regards this clone: The same CDR3 also results from other DNA sequences found in this sample. The chain joins TRBV7-6 to TRBJ2-7; perhaps TRBD2 as D (7 bases). Trimming cost V 1 base and J 3 bases, with 13 bases left between them. CDR3 size: 15 residues. Germline CDR1 and CDR2: SGHVS and FNYEAQ. The CDR3 bases are TGTGCCAGCAGCTTAGAACGGGGAGGGGGCTACGAGCAGTACTTC. The encoded protein is CASSLERGGGYEQYF.

The chain employs TRBV29-1 and TRBJ2-5; the D is unclear. CDR3 length equals 13 residues. In germline, CDR1 is SQVTM, CDR2 ANQGSEA. V was shortened by 3 bases and J by 5 bases, with 13 bases between the two germline ends. CDR3 sequence (DNA): TGCAGCGTTGATCTCGCTTTTCGTGAGACCCAGTACTTC. This codes for CSVDLAFRETQYF.

The chain combines TRBV5-5 with TRBJ2-1, with 13 bases matching TRBD2. CDR3 length: 16 residues. Germline V gene data show CDR1 as SGHKS and CDR2 as YYEKEE (reference sequence). J lost 4 bases, V lost 4 bases, and 5 bases had no gene match. The CDR3 sequence: CASSRGLAGIYNEQFF. The CDR3 DNA reads TGTGCCAGCAGCCGGGGACTAGCGGGAATATACAATGAGCAGTTCTTC.

The chain uses TRBV10-1 and TRBJ2-1; TRBD2 agrees at 8 bases. The CDR3 loop spans 16 amino acids. Germline CDR1 is WNHNN and CDR2 is SYGVQD (reference sequence). With V trimmed by 6 bases and J by 6 bases, 13 bases remained unmatched. The CDR3 here is CASRKLLGLVSNEQFF. The CDR3 DNA follows: TGCGCCAGCAGGAAACTGCTGGGACTAGTGTCCAATGAGCAGTTCTTC.

This clone occurred once. The genes are TRBV6-6 and TRBJ2-7, with 8 bases lining up with TRBD2. Germline V gives CDR1 MNHNY, CDR2 SVGAGI (reference sequence). The CDR3 runs 16 residues. With 2 bases clipped from V and 0 bases from J, the junction kept 6 bases outside the gene matches. The DNA for the CDR3 is TGTGCCAGCAGTTACGTAGGTCTAGCGGGCTCCTACGAGCAGTACTTC. Protein product: CASSYVGLAGSYEQYF.

The chain links TRBV25-1 to TRBJ2-7; 7 bases fit TRBD1. The CDR3 has 14 residues. The junction had 7 bases not matched to a gene; V was cut back by 6 bases and J by 2 bases. In germline, CDR1 is MGHDK, CDR2 SYGVNS. CDR3 DNA: TGTGCCAGCAGCCTAACAGGGGCCCCCTACGAGCAGTACTTC. This gives the protein CASSLTGAPYEQYF.

The genes are TRBV9 and TRBJ2-1; 7 bases fit TRBD1. The CDR3 is 14 amino acids. The germline V gene encodes CDR1 SGDLS and CDR2 YYNGEE. Losses at the gene ends were 0 bases for V and 5 bases for J; bases not matched to a gene: 2. CDR3 coding DNA: TGTGCCAGCAGCGTAGTTGGGACAGACAATGAGCAGTTCTTC. Residues: CASSVVGTDNEQFF.

The rearrangement uses TRBV25-1 and TRBJ1-4, with D possibly being TRBD1 (5 bases). Germline values: CDR1 MGHDK, CDR2 SYGVNS. V dropped 6 bases and J dropped 3 bases, with 20 bases sitting between them. This CDR3 contains 17 residues. The CDR3 nucleotides read TGTGCCAGCAGCCCCGACCCCGGCAGGGTGGCTAATGAAAAACTGTTTTTT. Translation gives CASSPDPGRVANEKLFF. The full variable domain, with the rest looked up from reference TRBV25-1 and TRBJ1-4, is EADIYQTPRYLVIGTGKKITLECSQTMGHDKMYWYQQDPGMELHLIHYSYGVNSTEKGDLSSESTVSRIRTEHFPLTLESARPSHTSQYLCASSPDPGRVANEKLFFGSGTQLSVL.

Only one count was recorded for this clone. This chain connects TRBV5-4 to TRBJ2-7, with a tentative D call TRBD2 (6 bases). This CDR3 spans 13 amino acids. CDR1 and CDR2 from the germline V gene are SGHNT and YYREEE (reference sequence). V shed 3 bases and J shed 6 bases, with 13 bases lying between them. Written as DNA, the CDR3 is TGTGCCAGCAGCTCTACTAGCTCAGTCGAGCAGTACTTC. Translation: CASSSTSSVEQYF. The complete variable domain, with remaining parts taken from reference TRBV5-4 and TRBJ2-7, reads ETGVTQSPTHLIKTRGQQVTLRCSSQSGHNTVSWYQQALGQGPQFIFQYYREEENGRGNFPPRFSGLQFPNYSSELNVNALELDDSALYLCASSSTSSVEQYFGPGTRLTVT.

The chain is built from TRBV7-3 and TRBJ2-7; TRBD2 matches 12 bases. The V and J ends lost 3 bases and 7 bases, in that order; junction bases with no gene match: 7. The germline V gene encodes CDR1 SGHTA and CDR2 FQGTGA. The CDR3 spans 15 residues. In DNA form, the CDR3 reads TGTGCCAGCAGCTTCGGACTAGCGGGATCGGGAGAGCAGTACTTC. This sequence encodes CASSFGLAGSGEQYF.

This clone was found once. V usage is TRBV19 and J usage is TRBJ2-6; D may be TRBD1 (6 bases). Per the germline V gene, CDR1 is LNHDA and CDR2 is SQIVND (reference sequence). V dropped 5 bases and J dropped 3 bases, with 14 bases sitting between them. The CDR3 runs 16 residues. CDR3 sequence reads: CASSYGQGFGANVLTF. The CDR3, as DNA: TGTGCCAGTAGTTATGGGCAGGGGTTTGGGGCCAACGTCCTGACTTTC.

This clone was detected a few times. The V call is TRBV5-5, the J call TRBJ2-5; tentative D call: TRBD2 (5 bases). This CDR3 region has 16 residues. Germline CDR1 reads SGHKS; CDR2 reads YYEKEE (reference sequence). Trimming removed 4 bases from V and 2 bases from J, with 18 bases in between. Written as DNA, the CDR3 is TGTGCCAGCAGCGGCGGACTGAGCCCCGGACAAGAGACCCAGTACTTC. This encodes CASSGGLSPGQETQYF.

The CDR3 protein is CASSSGTSIDEQFF. CDR3 bases: TGTGCCAGCAGCTCCGGGACTAGCATCGATGAGCAGTTCTTC. The chain carries TRBV7-3 and TRBJ2-1; 9 bases fit TRBD2. In germline, CDR1 is SGHTA, CDR2 FQGTGA. This CDR3 region has 14 residues. Trimming took 4 bases from V and 8 from J; bases not matched to a gene: 6.

The gene calls are TRBV19 and TRBJ2-1; tentative D call: TRBD1 (6 bases). Per the germline V gene, CDR1 is LNHDA and CDR2 is SQIVND (reference sequence). Between the trimmed V and J ends, which lost 9 bases and 10 bases, there was a span of 22 bases. The CDR3 covers 14 residues. CDR3 sequence: CASTRGRGSGEQFF. The CDR3 nucleotides are TGTGCCAGCACCCGGGGCAGGGGCTCAGGAGAGCAGTTCTTC. Full variable domain (rest looked up from reference TRBV19 and TRBJ2-1): DGGITQSPKYLFRKEGQNVTLSCEQNLNHDAMYWYRQDPGQGLRLIYYSQIVNDFQKGDIAEGYSVSREKKESFPLTVTSAQKNPTAFYLCASTRGRGSGEQFFGPGTRLTVL.

This rearrangement joins TRBV5-8 to TRBJ2-3; D possibly matches TRBD1 or TRBD2 (5 bases each). The CDR3 consists of 18 residues. Trimming left V 4 bases short and J 0 bases short, with 21 bases between. Germline V gives CDR1 SGHTS, CDR2 YDEGEE. In DNA form, the CDR3 reads TGTGCCAGCAGCCTCCCCCCGGGGCTTTGGGAAAGCACAGATACGCAGTATTTT. The encoded protein is CASSLPPGLWESTDTQYF.